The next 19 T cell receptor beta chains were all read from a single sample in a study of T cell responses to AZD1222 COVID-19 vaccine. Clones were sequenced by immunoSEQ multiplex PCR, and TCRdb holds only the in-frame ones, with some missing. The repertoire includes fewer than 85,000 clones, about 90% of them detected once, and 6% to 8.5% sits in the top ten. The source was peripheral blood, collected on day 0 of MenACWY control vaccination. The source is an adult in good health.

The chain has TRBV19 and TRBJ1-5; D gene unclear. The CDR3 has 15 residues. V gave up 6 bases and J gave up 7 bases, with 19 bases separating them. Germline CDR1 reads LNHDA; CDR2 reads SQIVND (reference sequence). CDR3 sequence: CASSPGSGPGQPQHF. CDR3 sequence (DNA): TGTGCCAGTAGCCCGGGGAGTGGACCGGGCCAGCCCCAGCATTTT.

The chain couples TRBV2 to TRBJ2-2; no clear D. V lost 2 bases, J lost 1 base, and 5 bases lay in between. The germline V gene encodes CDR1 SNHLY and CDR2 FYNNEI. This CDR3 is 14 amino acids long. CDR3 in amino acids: CASSELGNTGELFF. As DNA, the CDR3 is TGTGCCAGCAGTGAACTTGGGAACACCGGGGAGCTGTTTTTT.

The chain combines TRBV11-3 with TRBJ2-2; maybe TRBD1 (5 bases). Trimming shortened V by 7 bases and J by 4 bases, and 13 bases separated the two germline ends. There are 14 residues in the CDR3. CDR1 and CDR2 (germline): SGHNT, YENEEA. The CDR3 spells CASKGVGVTGELFF. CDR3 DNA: TGTGCCAGCAAAGGAGTAGGGGTCACCGGGGAGCTGTTTTTT.

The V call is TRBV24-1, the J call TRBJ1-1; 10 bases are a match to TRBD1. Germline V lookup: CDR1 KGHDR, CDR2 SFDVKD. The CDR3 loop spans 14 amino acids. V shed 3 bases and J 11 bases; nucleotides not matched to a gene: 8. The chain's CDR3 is CATSDGGQGLGAFF. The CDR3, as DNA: TGTGCCACCAGTGATGGGGGACAGGGGCTTGGGGCTTTCTTT.

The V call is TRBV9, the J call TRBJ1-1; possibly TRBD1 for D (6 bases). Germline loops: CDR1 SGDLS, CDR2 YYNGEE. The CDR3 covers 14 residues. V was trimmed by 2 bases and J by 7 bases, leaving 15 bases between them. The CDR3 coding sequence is TGTGCCAGCAGCGTCTCCGGGGGGCGGGGTGAAGCTTTCTTT. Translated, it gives CASSVSGGRGEAFF.

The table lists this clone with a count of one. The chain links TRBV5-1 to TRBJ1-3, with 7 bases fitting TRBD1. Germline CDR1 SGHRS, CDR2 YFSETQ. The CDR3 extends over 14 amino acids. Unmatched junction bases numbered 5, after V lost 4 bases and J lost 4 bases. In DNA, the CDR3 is TGCGCCAGCAGCCCAAGGACAGGAGGAAACACCATATATTTT. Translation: CASSPRTGGNTIYF.

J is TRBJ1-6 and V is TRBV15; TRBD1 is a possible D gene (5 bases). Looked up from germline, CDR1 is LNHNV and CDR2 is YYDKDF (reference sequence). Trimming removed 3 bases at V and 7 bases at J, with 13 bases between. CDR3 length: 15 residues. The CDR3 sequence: CATSRGGGTNSPLHF. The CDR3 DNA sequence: TGTGCCACCAGCAGGGGTGGAGGGACCAATTCACCCCTCCACTTT.

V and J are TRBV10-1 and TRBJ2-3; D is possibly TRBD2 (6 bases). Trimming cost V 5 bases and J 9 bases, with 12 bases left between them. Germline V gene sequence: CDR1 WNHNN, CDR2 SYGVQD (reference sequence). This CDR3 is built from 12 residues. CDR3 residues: CASSPAGGTQYF. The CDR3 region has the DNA TGCGCCAGCAGTCCAGCGGGCGGGACGCAGTATTTT.

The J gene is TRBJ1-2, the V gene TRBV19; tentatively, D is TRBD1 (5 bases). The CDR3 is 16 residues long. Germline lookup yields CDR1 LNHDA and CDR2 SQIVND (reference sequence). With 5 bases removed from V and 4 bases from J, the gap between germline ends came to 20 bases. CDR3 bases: TGTGCCAGTAGTGGGGAAAGGGGCCGCTTTACCTATGGCTACACCTTC. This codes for CASSGERGRFTYGYTF. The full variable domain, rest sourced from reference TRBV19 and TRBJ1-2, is DGGITQSPKYLFRKEGQNVTLSCEQNLNHDAMYWYRQDPGQGLRLIYYSQIVNDFQKGDIAEGYSVSREKKESFPLTVTSAQKNPTAFYLCASSGERGRFTYGYTFGSGTRLTVV.

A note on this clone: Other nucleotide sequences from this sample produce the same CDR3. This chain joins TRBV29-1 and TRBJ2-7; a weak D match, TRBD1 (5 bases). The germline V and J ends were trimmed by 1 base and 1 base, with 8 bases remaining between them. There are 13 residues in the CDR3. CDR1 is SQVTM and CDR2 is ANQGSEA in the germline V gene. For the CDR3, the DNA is TGCAGCGTTGAAGGACAGTCGTCCTACGAGCAGTACTTC. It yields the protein CSVEGQSSYEQYF.

The CDR3 sequence: CASSLVSSSGNTIYF. The CDR3 DNA follows: TGTGCCAGCAGCTTGGTTTCTAGCTCTGGAAACACCATATATTTT. The gene calls are TRBV5-6 and TRBJ1-3; no firm D call. CDR1 is SGHDT, CDR2 YYEEEE, per germline. The CDR3 has 15 residues. V gave up 0 bases and J gave up 0 bases, with 7 bases separating them.

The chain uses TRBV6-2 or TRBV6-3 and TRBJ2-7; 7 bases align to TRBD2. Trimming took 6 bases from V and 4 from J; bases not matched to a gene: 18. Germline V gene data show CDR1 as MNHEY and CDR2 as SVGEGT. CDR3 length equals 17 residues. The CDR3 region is CASSRAAQASGFYEQYF. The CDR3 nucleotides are TGTGCCAGCAGCAGGGCGGCCCAGGCTAGCGGCTTTTACGAGCAGTACTTC.

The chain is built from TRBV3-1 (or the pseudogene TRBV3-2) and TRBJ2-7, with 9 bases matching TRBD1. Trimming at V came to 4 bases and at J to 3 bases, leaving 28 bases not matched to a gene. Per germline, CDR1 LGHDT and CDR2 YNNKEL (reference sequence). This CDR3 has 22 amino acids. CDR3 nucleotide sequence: TGTGCCAGCAGCCTCTACCTCTACAGGACAGGGGACTCCTTGCGGGGCAACTACGAGCAGTACTTC. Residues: CASSLYLYRTGDSLRGNYEQYF.

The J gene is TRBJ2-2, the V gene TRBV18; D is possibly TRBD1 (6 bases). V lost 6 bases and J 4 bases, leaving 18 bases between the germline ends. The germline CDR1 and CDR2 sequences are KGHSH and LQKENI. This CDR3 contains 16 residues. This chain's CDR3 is CASSPRGEASTGELFF. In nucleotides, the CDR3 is TGTGCCAGCTCCCCCAGGGGCGAGGCGAGCACCGGGGAGCTGTTTTTT. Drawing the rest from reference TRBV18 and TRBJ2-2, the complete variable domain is NAGVMQNPRHLVRRRGQEARLRCSPMKGHSHVYWYRQLPEEGLKFMVYLQKENIIDESGMPKERFSAEFPKEGPSILRIQQVVRGDSAAYFCASSPRGEASTGELFFGEGSRLTVL.

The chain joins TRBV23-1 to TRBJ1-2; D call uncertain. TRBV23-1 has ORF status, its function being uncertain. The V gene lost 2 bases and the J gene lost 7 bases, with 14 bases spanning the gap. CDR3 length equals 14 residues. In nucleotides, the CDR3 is TGCGCCAGCAGTCAACTACAGCTGCCGGGTGGCTACACCTTC. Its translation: CASSQLQLPGGYTF.

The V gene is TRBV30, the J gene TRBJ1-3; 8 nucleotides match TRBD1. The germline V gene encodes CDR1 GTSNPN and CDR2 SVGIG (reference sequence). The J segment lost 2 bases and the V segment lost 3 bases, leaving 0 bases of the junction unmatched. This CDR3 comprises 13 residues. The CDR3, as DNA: TGTGCCTGGAGGGACAGGGCTGGAAACACCATATATTTT. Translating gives CAWRDRAGNTIYF.

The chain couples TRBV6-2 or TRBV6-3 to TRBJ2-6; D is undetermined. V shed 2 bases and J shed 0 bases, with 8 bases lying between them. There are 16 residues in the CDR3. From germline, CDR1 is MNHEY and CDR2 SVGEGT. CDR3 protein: CASSYPGVSGANVLTF. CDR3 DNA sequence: TGTGCCAGCAGTTACCCAGGCGTCTCTGGGGCCAACGTCCTGACTTTC.

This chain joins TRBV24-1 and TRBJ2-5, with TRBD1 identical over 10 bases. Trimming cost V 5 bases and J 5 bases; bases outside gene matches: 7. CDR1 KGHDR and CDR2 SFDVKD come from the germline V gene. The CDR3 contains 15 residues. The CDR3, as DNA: TGTGCCACCAGTGCGACAGGGGGCTTGTGGGAGACCCAGTACTTC. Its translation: CATSATGGLWETQYF.

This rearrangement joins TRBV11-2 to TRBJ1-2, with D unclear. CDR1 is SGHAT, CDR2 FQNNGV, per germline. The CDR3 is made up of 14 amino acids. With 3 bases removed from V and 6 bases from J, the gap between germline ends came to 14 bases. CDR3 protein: CASSFAHGENGYTF. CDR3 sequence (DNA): TGTGCCAGCAGCTTTGCCCATGGGGAGAATGGCTACACCTTC. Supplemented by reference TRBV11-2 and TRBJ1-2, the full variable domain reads EAGVAQSPRYKIIEKRQSVAFWCNPISGHATLYWYQQILGQGPKLLIQFQNNGVVDDSQLPKDRFSAERLKGVDSTLKIQPAKLEDSAVYLCASSFAHGENGYTFGSGTRLTVV.